Sequencing of this TCR beta chain was carried out in a study of blood T cell repertoires in COVID-19. Background on the study: Sources were T cells, B-cell-depleted T cells, or PBMCs; the material itself was cDNA or gDNA.

Per the study methods: From reference gene primer amplification, estimates of nucleated cell counts were derived. Only in-frame clones appear in the TCRdb table, and some are missing; sequencing was by immunoSEQ multiplex PCR. The V and J calls and clone size are taken from that table; D and trimming were inferred from the DNA. The sample consists of around 150,000 clones, roughly 88% of them appearing once. CDR3 length equals 15 residues. V was trimmed by 3 bases and J by 1 base, leaving 10 bases between them. Germline-derived CDR1 and CDR2 are SGHAT and FQNNGV. This TCR came from a man in his late teens or twenties with acute or convalescent COVID-19. The sequenced sample was peripheral blood. V gene TRBV11-2 combines with J gene TRBJ2-1; weak D call: TRBD1 (5 bases). The CDR3: CASSFGHLSYNEQFF. The CDR3 DNA follows: TGTGCCAGCAGCTTTGGACACCTGTCCTACAATGAGCAGTTCTTC.